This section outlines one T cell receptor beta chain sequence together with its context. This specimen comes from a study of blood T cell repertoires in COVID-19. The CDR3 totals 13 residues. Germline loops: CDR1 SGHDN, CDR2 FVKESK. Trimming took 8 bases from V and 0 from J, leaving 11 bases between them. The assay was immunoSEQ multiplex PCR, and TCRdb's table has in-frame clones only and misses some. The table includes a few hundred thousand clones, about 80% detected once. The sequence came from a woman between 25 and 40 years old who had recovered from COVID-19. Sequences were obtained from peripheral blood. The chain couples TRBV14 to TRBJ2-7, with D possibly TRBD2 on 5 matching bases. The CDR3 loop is CASRDSSSYEQYF. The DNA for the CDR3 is TGTGCCAGCCGGGATTCCAGCTCCTACGAGCAGTACTTC.